Each of the 19 T cell receptor beta chains below was sequenced from the same sample in a study of human T cells and chemical hapten exposure. Time point: patch test 2, 6 weeks after DPC sensitization. Noted treatment: therapeutic diphenylcyclopropenone sensitization with weekly scalp DPC. Via MiXCR, TCRdb re-called the RACE reads, giving one row per CDR3 protein. The sample shows about 96,000 distinct CDR3 sequences, 9.3% of them seen only once. The sequencing here drew on whole blood, taken in connection with sensitization to the hapten diphenylcyclopropenone (DPC). These receptors were taken from a woman between 40 and 55 years old with alopecia areata. Some clones in this sample may be carry-over from other donors' samples.

This clonotype came up a few times. The chain combines TRBV7-3 with TRBJ2-5; 11 nucleotides align to TRBD1. The CDR3 loop spans 15 amino acids. CDR1 is SGHTA and CDR2 is FQGTGA in the germline V gene. V lost 3 bases to trimming and J lost 4 bases; unmatched junction nucleotides: 4. The CDR3 DNA reads TGTGCCAGCAGCTTGTTCGGGACAGGGGGAGAGACCCAGTACTTC. This sequence encodes CASSLFGTGGETQYF.

The chain carries TRBV3-1 and TRBJ1-1; D not resolved. CDR1 and CDR2 (germline): LGHDT, YNNKEL (reference sequence). The CDR3 runs to 14 residues. V lost 4 bases to trimming and J lost 1 base, with 10 bases between them. CDR3: CASSPTGRNTEAFF. CDR3 in DNA: TGTGCCAGCAGCCCGACCGGTAGGAACACTGAAGCTTTCTTT. Complete variable domain (other parts from reference TRBV3-1 and TRBJ1-1): DTAVSQTPKYLVTQMGNDKSIKCEQNLGHDTMYWYKQDSKKFLKIMFSYNNKELIINETVPNRFSPKSPDKAHLNLHINSLELGDSAVYFCASSPTGRNTEAFFGQGTRLTVV.

This clonotype was detected a few times. J is TRBJ1-6 and V is TRBV27; TRBD1 matches 8 bases. From germline, CDR1 is MNHEY and CDR2 SMNVEV (reference sequence). The CDR3 extends over 16 amino acids. After removal of 5 bases from V and 5 bases from J, the junction contained 8 bases not matched to a gene. CDR3 sequence: CASSQNTGGNNSPLHF. The CDR3 nucleotides read TGTGCCAGCAGTCAGAATACAGGGGGAAATAATTCACCCCTCCACTTT.

The gene calls are TRBV4-1 and TRBJ1-6; D is perhaps TRBD1 (6 bases). Deletions cut 0 bases from V and 6 bases from J, with 9 bases between. CDR1 is MGHRA and CDR2 is YSYEKL in the germline V gene. The CDR3 has 15 residues. CDR3: CASSQETGSNSPLHF. In nucleotides, the CDR3 is TGCGCCAGCAGCCAAGAAACAGGGAGTAATTCACCCCTCCACTTT.

The gene calls are TRBV4-2 and TRBJ2-6; D gene uncertain. The CDR3 loop spans 15 amino acids. Germline V CDR1 and CDR2: LGHNA, YNFKEQ. Trimming shortened V by 0 bases and J by 0 bases, and 3 bases separated the two germline ends. The CDR3 sequence: CASSQDRSGANVLTF. CDR3 coding DNA: TGTGCCAGCAGCCAAGATCGCTCTGGGGCCAACGTCCTGACTTTC.

There are many counts of this clonotype. The chain couples TRBV29-1 to TRBJ2-1; 11 bases line up with TRBD2. CDR3 length: 18 amino acids. With 0 bases clipped from V and 0 bases from J, the junction kept 7 bases outside the gene matches. The V gene's germline CDR1 is SQVTM and CDR2 ANQGSEA. The CDR3 here is CSVEDPLSGRASYNEQFF. The CDR3 DNA follows: TGCAGCGTTGAAGACCCCCTTAGCGGGAGGGCCTCCTACAATGAGCAGTTCTTC.

This clonotype was seen repeatedly, ten times or more. V and J are TRBV7-8 and TRBJ2-1; D might be TRBD2 (5 bases). V was pared by 5 bases and J by 1 base, with 18 bases between. Germline V gives CDR1 SGHVS, CDR2 FQNEAQ. The CDR3 contains 17 residues. CDR3 sequence reads: CASSLLSGLDSYNEQFF. CDR3 DNA: TGTGCCAGCAGCCTTCTGAGCGGACTTGATTCCTACAATGAGCAGTTCTTC.

This clonotype occurred a few times. This sequence joins TRBV7-9 and TRBJ2-5, with 9 bases aligning to TRBD2. V lost 5 bases and J lost 6; bases outside the gene matches: 7. Germline V lookup: CDR1 SEHNR, CDR2 FQNEAQ (reference sequence). The CDR3 contains 14 residues. The CDR3, as DNA: TGTGCCAGCAGCCGGGCGGGAGGGTTAAAGACCCAGTACTTC. This encodes CASSRAGGLKTQYF.

In this sample, this clonotype turned up many times. The V and J genes are TRBV20-1 and TRBJ2-5, with 12 positions matching TRBD2. From germline, CDR1 is DFQATT and CDR2 SNEGSKA (reference sequence). There are 19 residues in the CDR3. The V gene end was trimmed by 5 bases and the J gene end by 0 bases; junction bases not matched to a gene: 16. This CDR3 reads CSAPYRLAGVGFNQETQYF. In nucleotides, the CDR3 is TGCAGTGCTCCCTATCGACTAGCGGGAGTCGGGTTTAACCAAGAGACCCAGTACTTC.

CDR3 nucleotides: TGTGCCAGCAGCTACGACAGATTACGTGAAAAACTGTTTTTT. It specifies CASSYDRLREKLFF. V usage is TRBV7-9 and J usage is TRBJ1-4; tentative D call: TRBD1 (5 bases). The CDR3 sequence is 14 residues long. With 4 bases removed from V and 7 bases from J, the gap between germline ends came to 13 bases. Germline lookup yields CDR1 SEHNR and CDR2 FQNEAQ (reference sequence). The full variable domain, in which reference TRBV7-9 and TRBJ1-4 provide the parts outside the CDR3, is DTGVSQNPRHKITKRGQNVTFRCDPISEHNRLYWYRQTLGQGPEFLTYFQNEAQLEKSRLLSDRFSAERPKGSFSTLEIQRTEQGDSAMYLCASSYDRLREKLFFGSGTQLSVL.

This clonotype was detected ten times or more. This sequence joins TRBV5-5 and TRBJ1-6; TRBD1 might be the D (5 bases). Germline values: CDR1 SGHKS, CDR2 YYEKEE (reference sequence). There are 16 residues in the CDR3. Deletions cut 1 base from V and 6 bases from J, with 14 bases between. In nucleotides, the CDR3 is TGTGCCAGCAGCTTGCAGGGCGGTAGGGGTAATTCACCCCTCCACTTT. Its translation is CASSLQGGRGNSPLHF.

This clonotype occurred a few times. The chain couples TRBV6-5 to TRBJ2-1; D uncertain. The germline CDR1 and CDR2 sequences are MNHEY and SVGAGI. CDR3 length: 9 amino acids. Trimming removed 8 bases at V and 9 bases at J, with 5 bases between. This CDR3 reads CASLIEQFF. CDR3 DNA: TGTGCCAGCCTAATTGAGCAGTTCTTC.

This clonotype was observed a handful of times. The rearrangement links TRBV10-3 to TRBJ2-7; D may be TRBD1 (6 bases). V shed 3 bases and J shed 10 bases, with 13 bases lying between them. Germline assignment: CDR1 ENHRY and CDR2 SYGVKD. The CDR3 loop spans 12 amino acids. CDR3 in amino acids: CAISDPAGEQYF. CDR3 sequence (DNA): TGTGCCATCAGTGATCCGGCAGGGGAACAGTACTTC.

This clonotype was observed a few times. This chain joins TRBV28 and TRBJ2-3; D ambiguous. This CDR3 comprises 14 residues. V was trimmed by 10 bases and J by 0 bases, leaving 14 bases between them. Germline V lookup: CDR1 MDHEN, CDR2 SYDVKM. The CDR3 sequence: CATLTVPSTDTQYF. CDR3 nucleotide sequence: TGTGCCACCCTTACGGTCCCTAGCACAGATACGCAGTATTTT.

Only one count was recorded for this clonotype. V and J are TRBV6-2 or TRBV6-3 and TRBJ2-7, with D perhaps matching TRBD2 (5 bases). Trimming took off 6 bases at V and 4 bases at J, with 16 bases between the two ends. The length of the CDR3 is 14 residues. Germline-derived CDR1 and CDR2 are MNHEY and SVGEGT. The CDR3 DNA follows: TGTGCCAGCAGAACCGGGATAGCAGTTTACGAGCAGTACTTC. Translated: CASRTGIAVYEQYF.

The chain has TRBV29-1 and TRBJ2-3; maybe TRBD2 (6 bases). CDR1 is SQVTM, CDR2 ANQGSEA, per germline. The CDR3 length is 19 residues. Trimming cost V 5 bases and J 4 bases, with 31 bases left between them. The CDR3 spells CSVWAQLTRGAERADTQYF. Written as DNA, the CDR3 is TGCAGCGTTTGGGCGCAACTCACCCGGGGAGCGGAGCGGGCAGATACGCAGTATTTT.

A few counts support this clonotype. The V call is TRBV7-2, the J call TRBJ2-1; 7 positions agree with TRBD2. Germline values: CDR1 SGHTA, CDR2 FQGNSA. The CDR3 covers 17 residues. Trimming removed 0 bases from V and 6 bases from J; junction bases left unmatched: 11. CDR3 region: CASSLAVLADSSNEQFF. The CDR3 DNA reads as TGTGCCAGCAGCTTAGCCGTCCTAGCGGATAGTTCCAATGAGCAGTTCTTC.

In this sample, this clonotype turned up many times. The rearrangement links TRBV29-1 to TRBJ1-1, with D perhaps TRBD1 (5 bases). The V end lost 6 bases, the J end lost 7 bases, and 9 bases lay between the germline ends. From germline, CDR1 is SQVTM and CDR2 ANQGSEA. The CDR3 runs 10 residues. CDR3 sequence reads: CSVTTVEAFF. The CDR3 region has the DNA TGCAGCGTCACGACAGTTGAAGCTTTCTTT.

The chain recombines TRBV10-3 with TRBJ2-7; 12 bases agree with TRBD1. Germline V gives CDR1 ENHRY, CDR2 SYGVKD. The junction had 5 bases not matched to a gene; V was cut back by 6 bases and J by 5 bases. CDR3 size: 14 residues. Here the CDR3 DNA reads TGTGCCATCAGACTGGGACAGGGGGCTGACGAGCAGTACTTC. Amino acid sequence: CAIRLGQGADEQYF.